This T cell receptor beta chain was found in a study of spatial heterogeneity in lung cancer. Study details: Detected beta-chain sequences consistently exceeded alpha-chain sequences.

CDR1 and CDR2 (germline): SGDLS, YYNGEE. CDR3 length: 15 amino acids. V lost 0 bases to trimming and J lost 8 bases, with 14 bases between them. TCRdb analysed the 5' RACE reads with MiXCR anew, one entry per CDR3 protein. Here the sample spans about 52,000 distinct CDR3 sequences, less than 9% being singletons. As for time point: sample taken at primary tumor resection. Researchers sequenced whole RNA taken from tumor, nontumor lung or frozen PBMC without sorting. This chain links TRBV9 with TRBJ2-2; D gene unclear. The TCR sequence derives from a female donor with early-stage non-small cell lung cancer. The specimen comprised PBMCs, sampled at surgery. CDR3 region: CASSVVALGTGELFF. For the CDR3, the DNA is TGTGCCAGCAGCGTAGTAGCTCTGGGAACAGGGGAGCTGTTTTTT.